The 28 T cell receptor beta chains in this list originate from one sample, sequenced in a study of early T cells in non-severe SARS-CoV-2 infection. TCRdb called the 5' RACE reads again in MiXCR, with one record for every CDR3 protein. Of 75,000 to 90,000 distinct CDR3 sequences listed, 14% to 15% are singletons. The sequenced sample consisted of whole blood. These receptors were taken from an adult who was a healthcare worker with PCR-confirmed SARS-CoV-2 infection or an uninfected control (not recorded which).

V and J are TRBV3-1 and TRBJ2-7, with no clear D. Germline lookup yields CDR1 LGHDT and CDR2 YNNKEL (reference sequence). V was shortened by 6 bases and J by 0 bases, with 15 bases between the two germline ends. This CDR3 is built from 15 residues. CDR3 nucleotide sequence: TGTGCCAGCAGTATGGAAGTCAGGAGCTCCTACGAGCAGTACTTC. The encoded protein is CASSMEVRSSYEQYF.

V and J are TRBV9 and TRBJ1-2; D remains ambiguous. Germline V gene data show CDR1 as SGDLS and CDR2 as YYNGEE. V was trimmed by 0 bases and J by 4 bases, leaving 4 bases between them. There are 12 residues in the CDR3. The CDR3 here is CASSVDGYGYTF. In DNA form, the CDR3 reads TGTGCCAGCAGCGTAGACGGCTATGGCTACACCTTC. The full variable domain, with the rest looked up from reference TRBV9 and TRBJ1-2, is DSGVTQTPKHLITATGQRVTLRCSPRSGDLSVYWYQQSLDQGLQFLIQYYNGEERAKGNILERFSAQQFPDLHSELNLSSLELGDSALYFCASSVDGYGYTFGSGTRLTVV.

This clonotype was seen more than once but under ten times. The rearrangement uses TRBV3-1 and TRBJ2-7; 7 nucleotides agree with TRBD1. The CDR3 runs 18 residues. Germline V gene data show CDR1 as LGHDT and CDR2 as YNNKEL (reference sequence). J was trimmed by 0 bases and V by 4 bases; bases with no gene match: 15. The DNA of the CDR3 is TGTGCCAGCAGCCCCTTACCCGGACAGGTCGGAGGCTCCTACGAGCAGTACTTC. Translation: CASSPLPGQVGGSYEQYF.

J is TRBJ2-2 and V is TRBV7-6; D possibly corresponds to TRBD1 (8 bases). Germline CDR1 is SGHVS and CDR2 is FNYEAQ. CDR3 length equals 14 residues. The V end lost 5 bases, the J end lost 6 bases, and 13 bases lay between the germline ends. CDR3 sequence (DNA): TGTGCCAGCAGCACTACAGGGGGGGCCGGGGAGCTGTTTTTT. Its protein is CASSTTGGAGELFF.

This clonotype was recorded a few times. The chain carries TRBV12-3 or TRBV12-4 and TRBJ1-5, with TRBD1 matching 9 bases. The CDR3 contains 20 residues. V lost 3 bases, J lost 2 bases, and 17 bases stayed unmatched. As DNA, the CDR3 is TGTGCCAGCAGTTTCCTTGGTTCGACAGGGGGTGTATTCGGCAATCAGCCCCAGCATTTT. Its translation: CASSFLGSTGGVFGNQPQHF.

This clonotype was recorded many times. The gene calls are TRBV7-2 and TRBJ1-5; the match to TRBD1 covers 7 bases. Germline V CDR1 and CDR2: SGHTA, FQGNSA. This CDR3 is 17 amino acids long. Trimming cost V 5 bases and J 1 base; bases outside gene matches: 11. The CDR3 DNA is TGTGCCAGCAGCGTTACAGGGGAGTCTTGGAGCAATCAGCCCCAGCATTTT. It is translated as CASSVTGESWSNQPQHF.

This clonotype appeared a single time. This rearrangement joins TRBV6-2 or TRBV6-3 to TRBJ1-2; D is unresolved. The CDR3 consists of 12 residues. The germline gives CDR1 MNHEY, CDR2 SVGEGT. The V end was cut by 7 bases, the J end by 7 bases, with 13 bases between. The DNA for the CDR3 is TGTGCCAGCACGGTAGGAGATGCTGGCTACACCTTC. Translation: CASTVGDAGYTF.

The rearrangement joins TRBV10-1 to TRBJ2-7; 7 nucleotides agree with TRBD2. Germline V gene lookup returns CDR1 WNHNN and CDR2 SYGVQD (reference sequence). This CDR3 contains 14 residues. Unmatched junction bases numbered 8, after V lost 6 bases and J lost 3 bases. The chain's CDR3 is CASRWREQGYEQYF. The DNA of the CDR3 is TGCGCCAGCAGATGGCGGGAGCAGGGCTACGAGCAGTACTTC.

This clonotype was counted between two and nine times. The V call is TRBV28, the J call TRBJ2-5, with 7 nucleotides matching TRBD2. Per germline, CDR1 MDHEN and CDR2 SYDVKM. Trimming at V came to 7 bases and at J to 1 base, leaving 9 bases not matched to a gene. The length of the CDR3 is 15 residues. Written as DNA, the CDR3 is TGTGCCAGCACCAAACTAGCGTCCCTCCAAGAGACCCAGTACTTC. As protein: CASTKLASLQETQYF.

The chain joins TRBV4-1 to TRBJ2-5; D is unclear. This CDR3 comprises 17 residues. Germline assignment: CDR1 MGHRA and CDR2 YSYEKL. Trimming took 4 bases from V and 5 from J, leaving 23 bases between them. The DNA of the CDR3 is TGCGCCAGCAGCCCCTCGAGATTCCGAACAACTCAGGAGACCCAGTACTTC. It is translated as CASSPSRFRTTQETQYF.

The chain has TRBV5-1 and TRBJ2-7; 8 bases match TRBD2. Germline assignment: CDR1 SGHRS and CDR2 YFSETQ. After removal of 4 bases from V and 7 bases from J, the junction contained 10 bases not matched to a gene. This CDR3 comprises 14 residues. The CDR3 region is CASSRPTGGGEQYF. CDR3 in DNA: TGCGCCAGCAGCCGCCCAACGGGAGGGGGAGAGCAGTACTTC.

The table lists this clonotype with many counts. V and J are TRBV6-4 and TRBJ2-1, with D possibly being TRBD2 (6 bases). The CDR3 extends over 15 amino acids. V was cut by 0 bases and J by 0 bases, with 6 bases left in between. CDR1 and CDR2 (germline): MRHNA, SNTAGT. CDR3 protein: CASSDSSGSYNEQFF. The CDR3 nucleotides read TGTGCCAGCAGTGACTCTAGCGGCTCCTACAATGAGCAGTTCTTC.

The chain joins TRBV9 to TRBJ2-7, with 9 bases matching TRBD2. Losses at the gene ends were 0 bases for V and 6 bases for J; bases not matched to a gene: 10. The CDR3 has 16 amino acids. CDR1 is SGDLS and CDR2 is YYNGEE in the germline V gene. CDR3 nucleotides: TGTGCCAGCAGCGTAGCTAGCGGGATAGGTTTTACCGAGCAGTACTTC. It specifies CASSVASGIGFTEQYF.

The V call is TRBV5-4, the J call TRBJ2-7, with D perhaps matching TRBD1 or TRBD2 (5 bases each). The CDR3 contains 15 residues. V lost 2 bases and J 5 bases, leaving 17 bases between the germline ends. Germline loops: CDR1 SGHNT, CDR2 YYREEE (reference sequence). The CDR3 DNA is TGTGCCAGCAGCTTAGCCGGGACGCCGCTGGACGAGCAGTACTTC. Translated, it gives CASSLAGTPLDEQYF. Full variable domain (rest looked up from reference TRBV5-4 and TRBJ2-7): ETGVTQSPTHLIKTRGQQVTLRCSSQSGHNTVSWYQQALGQGPQFIFQYYREEENGRGNFPPRFSGLQFPNYSSELNVNALELDDSALYLCASSLAGTPLDEQYFGPGTRLTVT.

The table lists this clonotype with a few counts. The V and J genes are TRBV5-7 and TRBJ1-5, with TRBD1 identical over 8 bases. TRBV5-7 is labeled an ORF, and its function is uncertain. The CDR3 sequence is 16 residues long. J lost 0 bases, V lost 4 bases, and 6 bases had no gene match. Here the CDR3 reads CASSPSGGSSNQPQHF. The DNA of the CDR3 is TGTGCCAGCAGCCCCTCAGGGGGCTCTAGCAATCAGCCCCAGCATTTT.

Many counts were recorded for this clonotype. The V call is TRBV28, the J call TRBJ2-1; 8 bases map to TRBD2. The V segment lost 7 bases and the J segment 7 bases; nucleotides outside the gene matches: 12. From germline, CDR1 is MDHEN and CDR2 SYDVKM. The CDR3 sequence is 15 residues long. The CDR3 coding sequence is TGTGCCAGCACGGGATCGGGCGGGAGGAGGAATGAGCAGTTCTTC. It translates to CASTGSGGRRNEQFF.

This clonotype was found a few times. The gene calls are TRBV12-3 or TRBV12-4 and TRBJ2-1, with D tentatively TRBD2 (5 bases). The CDR3 contains 13 residues. With 0 bases removed from V and 9 bases from J, the gap between germline ends came to 9 bases. The CDR3: CASSLAIRGEQFF. CDR3 bases: TGTGCCAGCAGTTTAGCGATACGGGGTGAGCAGTTCTTC.

J is TRBJ2-1 and V is TRBV6-4; unclear D gene. The CDR3 sequence is 13 residues long. Germline V gene lookup returns CDR1 MRHNA and CDR2 SNTAGT. Trimming pared 1 base from V and 14 bases from J, leaving 15 bases between. CDR3 in DNA: TGTGCCAGCAGTGACTACCCGGAAGGGCAGAAGTTCTTC. This codes for CASSDYPEGQKFF.

This sequence joins TRBV7-9 and TRBJ1-6; 10 bases are a match to TRBD1. The CDR3 consists of 14 residues. Trimming at V came to 5 bases and at J to 10 bases, leaving 5 bases not matched to a gene. The germline V gene encodes CDR1 SEHNR and CDR2 FQNEAQ (reference sequence). CDR3 in amino acids: CASSRQGAQSPLHF. Here the CDR3 DNA reads TGTGCCAGCAGCCGACAGGGGGCACAGTCACCCCTCCACTTT. The full variable domain, with the rest looked up from reference TRBV7-9 and TRBJ1-6, is DTGVSQNPRHKITKRGQNVTFRCDPISEHNRLYWYRQTLGQGPEFLTYFQNEAQLEKSRLLSDRFSAERPKGSFSTLEIQRTEQGDSAMYLCASSRQGAQSPLHFGNGTRLTVT.

The chain employs TRBV6-2 or TRBV6-3 and TRBJ1-2; tentative D call: TRBD1 (5 bases). Germline V gives CDR1 MNHEY, CDR2 SVGEGT. The CDR3 consists of 13 residues. The V end lost 4 bases, the J end lost 4 bases, and 10 bases lay between the germline ends. The DNA of the CDR3 is TGTGCCAGCAGTTCTACAGGAACCTATGGCTACACCTTC. This sequence encodes CASSSTGTYGYTF.

This clonotype was observed a few times. The rearrangement links TRBV7-9 to TRBJ2-7; 8 nucleotides align to TRBD1. The V segment lost 5 bases and the J segment 2 bases; nucleotides outside the gene matches: 8. Germline loops: CDR1 SEHNR, CDR2 FQNEAQ (reference sequence). The CDR3 spans 15 residues. CDR3: CASSRTGRLTYEQYF. The CDR3 bases are TGTGCCAGCAGCCGGACAGGGAGACTCACCTACGAGCAGTACTTC.

Only a few counts were recorded for this clonotype. The V call is TRBV7-9, the J call TRBJ2-1, with D possibly TRBD2 on 5 matching bases. CDR3 size: 15 residues. CDR1 is SEHNR and CDR2 is FQNEAQ in the germline V gene (reference sequence). The V end was cut by 0 bases, the J end by 10 bases, with 16 bases between. CDR3 nucleotides: TGTGCCAGCAGCTTAGCTTACGGACTTTCAGGAGAGCAGTTCTTC. The encoded protein is CASSLAYGLSGEQFF.

This clonotype was detected a few times. The V gene is TRBV12-3 or TRBV12-4, the J gene TRBJ2-7; 7 bases map to TRBD2. The CDR3 consists of 14 residues. V was pared by 3 bases and J by 7 bases, with 9 bases of the junction left unmatched. For the CDR3, the DNA is TGTGCCAGCAGTTTCGGGGGGTGGTCCCTAGAGCAGTACTTC. Translated, it gives CASSFGGWSLEQYF.

The table lists this clonotype with a few counts. The chain couples TRBV28 to TRBJ2-1; perhaps TRBD2 as D (5 bases). In germline, CDR1 is MDHEN, CDR2 SYDVKM. V lost 6 bases and J 4 bases, leaving 16 bases between the germline ends. This CDR3 is 15 amino acids long. CDR3 DNA: TGTGCCAGCAGCCCTAGGCGCGGGCTTTACAATGAGCAGTTCTTC. The encoded protein is CASSPRRGLYNEQFF.

This clonotype has only a few counts. The chain combines TRBV12-3 or TRBV12-4 with TRBJ1-4; D ambiguous. V lost 5 bases, J lost 0 bases, and 19 bases lay in between. The CDR3 loop spans 18 amino acids. This chain's CDR3 is CASSPERAIVTTNEKLFF. The CDR3 DNA follows: TGTGCCAGCAGTCCGGAAAGGGCGATCGTAACAACTAATGAAAAACTGTTTTTT.

DNA for the CDR3: TGTGCCAGTACGGAGGGGGCCCGCACAGATACGCAGTATTTT. Translation: CASTEGARTDTQYF. The chain couples TRBV19 to TRBJ2-3, with TRBD1 as a possible D gene (7 bases). The CDR3 has 14 residues. Germline CDR1 and CDR2: LNHDA and SQIVND (reference sequence). The ends were cut back, 7 bases at V and 1 base at J, with 12 bases in the middle.

This clonotype was counted between two and nine times. V gene TRBV30 combines with J gene TRBJ1-1, with D maybe TRBD1 (5 bases). The germline V gene has CDR1 GTSNPN and CDR2 SVGIG (reference sequence). CDR3 size: 12 residues. V shed 2 bases and J shed 6 bases, with 10 bases lying between them. The CDR3 region has the DNA TGTGCCTGGAGTCCGGCGGGGGCTGAAGCTTTCTTT. Its protein product is CAWSPAGAEAFF. Together with reference TRBV30 and TRBJ1-1, the CDR3 gives the full variable domain: SQTIHQWPATLVQPVGSPLSLECTVEGTSNPNLYWYRQAAGRGLQLLFYSVGIGQISSEVPQNLSASRPQDRQFILSSKKLLLSDSGFYLCAWSPAGAEAFFGQGTRLTVV.

This clonotype was seen a few times. The chain uses TRBV7-2 and TRBJ2-1, with unresolved D. Deletions cut 2 bases from V and 2 bases from J, with 10 bases between. There are 15 residues in the CDR3. Germline V gene data show CDR1 as SGHTA and CDR2 as FQGNSA. The chain's CDR3 is CASSLMSTTYNEQFF. CDR3 nucleotides: TGTGCCAGCAGCTTAATGAGTACAACCTACAATGAGCAGTTCTTC.